This T cell receptor (beta chain) is from a study of OX40 agonist ivuxolimab in advanced cancers. Whole-study context: Earlier anti-PD-1, anti-PD-L1 or anti-CTLA-4 therapy was permitted; less than 50% had received some.

The table came from immunoSEQ multiplex PCR; TCRdb's copy has only in-frame clones and leaves some out. The sample carries 65,000 to 85,000 clones, about 88% recorded once. Findings and caveats of the study: CD4+ and CD8+ T cells in blood underwent clonal expansion by week 6 at 0.1 to 3.0 mg/kg.

For this clone: Its matching antigen is unknown.

This CDR3 spans 17 amino acids. Germline CDR1 reads MDHEN; CDR2 reads SYDVKM. The V and J ends lost 9 bases and 0 bases respectively, with 18 bases between them. The clonotype originates from an adult with an advanced solid tumor such as melanoma, head and neck, liver or kidney cancer. The sequencing used CD4+ or CD8+ T cells sorted from blood, collected in a trial of the OX40 agonist ivuxolimab. The chain employs TRBV28 and TRBJ1-6; D is unclear. The CDR3 nucleotides are TGTGCCAGTTGGAGGCTACCCAAGAGCTCCTATAATTCACCCCTCCACTTT. Encoded protein: CASWRLPKSSYNSPLHF.